This T cell receptor (beta chain) derives from a study of OX40 agonist ivuxolimab in advanced cancers. Study context: Age averaged roughly 60 years (range roughly 23 to 90), and roughly 82% were male.

The ends were cut back, 7 bases at V and 9 bases at J, with 13 bases in the middle. Germline assignment: CDR1 WNHNN and CDR2 SYGVQD (reference sequence). CDR3 length: 13 amino acids. Patients were ruled out by autoimmune disease history or systemic immunosuppression. TCRdb's table, derived via immunoSEQ multiplex PCR, lists solely in-frame clones and lacks some. The sample carries about 71,000 clones, 78% recorded once. This receptor was identified in an adult with an advanced solid tumor such as melanoma, head and neck, liver or kidney cancer. The input for sequencing was CD4+ or CD8+ T cells sorted from blood, taken in a trial of the OX40 agonist ivuxolimab. This chain uses TRBV10-1 with TRBJ1-6; perhaps TRBD1 as D (5 bases). CDR3 sequence reads: CASTDNVRSPLHF. The CDR3 DNA is TGCGCCAGCACGGACAATGTCCGTTCACCCCTCCACTTT.